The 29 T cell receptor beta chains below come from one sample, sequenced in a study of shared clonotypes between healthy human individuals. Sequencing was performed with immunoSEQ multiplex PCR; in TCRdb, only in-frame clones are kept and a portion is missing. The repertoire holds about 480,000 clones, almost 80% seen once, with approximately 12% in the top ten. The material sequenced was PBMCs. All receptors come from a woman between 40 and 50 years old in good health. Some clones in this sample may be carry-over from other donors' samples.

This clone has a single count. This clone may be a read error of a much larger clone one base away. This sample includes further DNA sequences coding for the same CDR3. In DNA form, the CDR3 reads TGTGCCAGCAGCTTAGCGGGGGAGCAGTTCTTC. It is translated as CASSLAGEQFF. The rearrangement uses TRBV7-2 and TRBJ2-1; D unclear. Per germline, CDR1 SGHTA and CDR2 FQGNSA. This CDR3 comprises 11 residues. Trimming shortened V by 0 bases and J by 10 bases, and 4 bases separated the two germline ends.

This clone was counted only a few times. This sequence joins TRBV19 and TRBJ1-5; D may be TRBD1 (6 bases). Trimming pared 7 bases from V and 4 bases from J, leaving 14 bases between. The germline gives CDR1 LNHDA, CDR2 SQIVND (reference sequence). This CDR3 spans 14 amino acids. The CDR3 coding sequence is TGTGCCAGTACCAGTCGGCAGGGGAATCAGCCCCAGCATTTT. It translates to CASTSRQGNQPQHF.

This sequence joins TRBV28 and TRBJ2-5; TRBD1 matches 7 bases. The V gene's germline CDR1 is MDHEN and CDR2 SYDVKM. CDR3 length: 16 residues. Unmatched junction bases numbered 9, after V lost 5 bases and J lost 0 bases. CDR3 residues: CASSKAGQDYQETQYF. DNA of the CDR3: TGTGCCAGCAGTAAGGCAGGACAGGACTACCAAGAGACCCAGTACTTC.

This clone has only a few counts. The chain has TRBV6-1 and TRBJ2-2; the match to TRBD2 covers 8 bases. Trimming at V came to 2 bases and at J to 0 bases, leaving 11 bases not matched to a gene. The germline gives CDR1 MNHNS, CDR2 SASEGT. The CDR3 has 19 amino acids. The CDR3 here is CASSERAGGILANTGELFF. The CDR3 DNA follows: TGTGCCAGCAGTGAACGTGCGGGAGGCATCCTCGCGAACACCGGGGAGCTGTTTTTT.

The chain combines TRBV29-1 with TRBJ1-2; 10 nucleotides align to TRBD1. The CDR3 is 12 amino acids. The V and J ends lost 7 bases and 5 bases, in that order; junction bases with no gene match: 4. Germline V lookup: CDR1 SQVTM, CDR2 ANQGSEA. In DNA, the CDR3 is TGCAGCGACTGGACAGGGGGGTATGGCTACACCTTC. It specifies CSDWTGGYGYTF.

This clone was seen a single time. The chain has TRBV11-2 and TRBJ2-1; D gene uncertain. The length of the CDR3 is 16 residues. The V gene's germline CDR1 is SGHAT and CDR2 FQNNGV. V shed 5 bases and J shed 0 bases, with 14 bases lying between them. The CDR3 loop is CASSHAWYRSYNEQFF. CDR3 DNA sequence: TGTGCCAGCAGCCACGCTTGGTACCGCTCCTACAATGAGCAGTTCTTC.

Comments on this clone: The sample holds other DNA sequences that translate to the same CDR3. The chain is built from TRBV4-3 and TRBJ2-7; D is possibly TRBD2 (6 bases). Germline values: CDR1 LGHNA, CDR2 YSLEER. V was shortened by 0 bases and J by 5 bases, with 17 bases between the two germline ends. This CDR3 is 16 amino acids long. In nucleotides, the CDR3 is TGCGCCAGCAGCCAAGATTGGGGGGACGGGAAGGACGAGCAGTACTTC. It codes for CASSQDWGDGKDEQYF.

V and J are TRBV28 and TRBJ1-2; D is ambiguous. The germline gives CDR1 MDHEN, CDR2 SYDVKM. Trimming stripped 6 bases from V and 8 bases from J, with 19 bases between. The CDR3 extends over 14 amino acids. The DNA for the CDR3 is TGTGCCAGCAGACCCCGATTGGCCGGGTTAGGCTACACCTTC. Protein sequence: CASRPRLAGLGYTF.

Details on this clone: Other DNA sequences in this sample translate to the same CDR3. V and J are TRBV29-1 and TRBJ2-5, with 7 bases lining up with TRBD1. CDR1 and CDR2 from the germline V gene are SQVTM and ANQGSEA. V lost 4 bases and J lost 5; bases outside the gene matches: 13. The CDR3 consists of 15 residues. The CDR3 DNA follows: TGCAGCGTTGTGGGACAGAGAGGAGAGCGGGAGACCCAGTACTTC. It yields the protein CSVVGQRGERETQYF.

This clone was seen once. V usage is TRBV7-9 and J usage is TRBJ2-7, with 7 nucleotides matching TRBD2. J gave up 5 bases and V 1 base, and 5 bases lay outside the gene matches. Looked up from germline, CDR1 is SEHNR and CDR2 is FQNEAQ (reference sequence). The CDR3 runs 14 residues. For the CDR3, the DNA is TGTGCCAGCAGCTTAGGGCGGGAGTCCAACGAGCAGTACTTC. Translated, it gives CASSLGRESNEQYF.

CDR3: CASSLQTGKSGNTIYF. For the CDR3, the DNA is TGCGCCAGCAGCCTCCAGACAGGGAAGTCTGGAAACACCATATATTTT. The chain carries TRBV5-1 and TRBJ1-3; 7 positions agree with TRBD1. The junction had 8 bases not matched to a gene; V was cut back by 4 bases and J by 1 base. The CDR3 runs to 16 residues. Germline loops: CDR1 SGHRS, CDR2 YFSETQ.

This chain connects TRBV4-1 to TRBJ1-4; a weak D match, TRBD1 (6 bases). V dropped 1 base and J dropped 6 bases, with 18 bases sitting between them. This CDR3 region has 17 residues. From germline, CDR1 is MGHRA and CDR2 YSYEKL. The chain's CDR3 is CASSQAQGILRDEKLFF. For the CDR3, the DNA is TGCGCCAGCAGCCAAGCTCAGGGGATACTAAGGGATGAAAAACTGTTTTTT.

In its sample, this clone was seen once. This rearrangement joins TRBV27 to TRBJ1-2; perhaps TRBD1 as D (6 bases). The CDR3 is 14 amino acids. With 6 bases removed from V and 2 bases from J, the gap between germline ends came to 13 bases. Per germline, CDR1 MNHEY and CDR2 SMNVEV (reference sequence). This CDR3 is CASRRGGNNYGYTF. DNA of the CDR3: TGTGCCAGCAGGAGGGGGGGGAACAACTATGGCTACACCTTC.

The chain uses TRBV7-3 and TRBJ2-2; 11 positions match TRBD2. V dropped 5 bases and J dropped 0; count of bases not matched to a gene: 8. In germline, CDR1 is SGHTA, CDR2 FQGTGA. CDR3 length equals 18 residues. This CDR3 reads CASSLAGGISANTGELFF. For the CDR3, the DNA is TGTGCCAGCAGCCTAGCGGGAGGCATTAGCGCGAACACCGGGGAGCTGTTTTTT.

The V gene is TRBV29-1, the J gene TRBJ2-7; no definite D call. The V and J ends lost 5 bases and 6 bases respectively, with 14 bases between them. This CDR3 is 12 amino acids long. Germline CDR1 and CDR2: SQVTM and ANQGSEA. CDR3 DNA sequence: TGCAGCGTTAAGGATTCGCTGAGCGAGCAGTACTTC. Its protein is CSVKDSLSEQYF.

The CDR3 region is CASSEDPGQLYGYTF. The CDR3 DNA reads TGTGCCAGCAGTGAAGACCCAGGGCAACTCTATGGCTACACCTTC. The chain carries TRBV6-1 and TRBJ1-2; D possibly corresponds to TRBD1 (5 bases). CDR1 and CDR2 from the germline V gene are MNHNS and SASEGT. The CDR3 extends over 15 amino acids. The V and J ends lost 1 base and 4 bases respectively, with 13 bases between them.

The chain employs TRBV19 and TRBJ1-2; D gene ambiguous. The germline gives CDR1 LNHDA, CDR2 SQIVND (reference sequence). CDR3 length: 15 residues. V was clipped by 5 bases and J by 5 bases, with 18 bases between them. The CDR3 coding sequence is TGTGCCAGTAGTTTTTACAGTCATGGACTGTATGGCTACACCTTC. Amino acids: CASSFYSHGLYGYTF. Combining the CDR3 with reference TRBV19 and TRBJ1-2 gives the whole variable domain DGGITQSPKYLFRKEGQNVTLSCEQNLNHDAMYWYRQDPGQGLRLIYYSQIVNDFQKGDIAEGYSVSREKKESFPLTVTSAQKNPTAFYLCASSFYSHGLYGYTFGSGTRLTVV.

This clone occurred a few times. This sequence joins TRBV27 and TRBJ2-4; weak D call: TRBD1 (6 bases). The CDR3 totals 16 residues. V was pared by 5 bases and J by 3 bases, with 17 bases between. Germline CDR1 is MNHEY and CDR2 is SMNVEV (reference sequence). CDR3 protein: CASSTSRDKGKNIQYF. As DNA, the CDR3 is TGTGCCAGCAGTACGTCCCGGGACAAGGGCAAAAACATTCAGTACTTC.

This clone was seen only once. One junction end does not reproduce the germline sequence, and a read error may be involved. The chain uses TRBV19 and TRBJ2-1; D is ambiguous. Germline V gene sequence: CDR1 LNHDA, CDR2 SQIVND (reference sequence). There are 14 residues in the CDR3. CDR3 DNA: TGTGCCAGTCAACCGGGTCCCACCTACCATGAGCAGTTCTTC. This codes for CASQPGPTYHEQFF.

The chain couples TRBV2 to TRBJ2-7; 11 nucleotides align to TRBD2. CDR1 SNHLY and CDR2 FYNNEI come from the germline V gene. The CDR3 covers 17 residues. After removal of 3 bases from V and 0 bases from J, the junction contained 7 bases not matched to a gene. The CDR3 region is CASSEGPLAGGSYEQYF. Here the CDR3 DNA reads TGTGCCAGCAGTGAGGGCCCGCTAGCGGGAGGCTCCTACGAGCAGTACTTC.

In nucleotides, the CDR3 is TGTGCCAGCAGTTTAAGAGCGGGAGGCGTAGCCAAAAACATTCAGTACTTC. It codes for CASSLRAGGVAKNIQYF. The V and J genes are TRBV27 and TRBJ2-4; TRBD2 matches 9 bases. Germline CDR1 MNHEY, CDR2 SMNVEV (reference sequence). V lost 2 bases, J lost 0 bases, and 5 bases stayed unmatched. The CDR3 spans 17 residues.

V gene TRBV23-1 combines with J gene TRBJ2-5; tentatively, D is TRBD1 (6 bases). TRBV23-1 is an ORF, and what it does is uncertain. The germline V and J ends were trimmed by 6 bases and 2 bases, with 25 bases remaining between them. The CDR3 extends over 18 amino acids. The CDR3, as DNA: TGCGCCAGCAGCCCAATGGGGCGTTACGACAGGACACAAGAGACCCAGTACTTC. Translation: CASSPMGRYDRTQETQYF.

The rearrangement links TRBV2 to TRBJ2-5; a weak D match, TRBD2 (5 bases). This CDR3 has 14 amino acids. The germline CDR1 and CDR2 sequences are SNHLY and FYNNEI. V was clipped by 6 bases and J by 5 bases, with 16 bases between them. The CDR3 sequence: CASRTPADGETQYF. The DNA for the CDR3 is TGTGCCAGCAGAACCCCAGCGGACGGGGAGACCCAGTACTTC.

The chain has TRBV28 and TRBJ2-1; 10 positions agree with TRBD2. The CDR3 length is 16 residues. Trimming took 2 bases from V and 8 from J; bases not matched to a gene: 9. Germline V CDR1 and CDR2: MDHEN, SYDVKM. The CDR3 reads CASSLNPSGSLDEQFF. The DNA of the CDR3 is TGTGCCAGCAGTTTAAACCCTAGCGGGAGCTTGGATGAGCAGTTCTTC.

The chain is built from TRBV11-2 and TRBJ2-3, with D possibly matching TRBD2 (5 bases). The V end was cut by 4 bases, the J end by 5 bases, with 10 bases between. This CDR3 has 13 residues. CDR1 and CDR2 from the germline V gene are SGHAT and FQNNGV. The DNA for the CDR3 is TGTGCCAGCAGCTCCCTTAGCGTAGATACGCAGTATTTT. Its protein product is CASSSLSVDTQYF.

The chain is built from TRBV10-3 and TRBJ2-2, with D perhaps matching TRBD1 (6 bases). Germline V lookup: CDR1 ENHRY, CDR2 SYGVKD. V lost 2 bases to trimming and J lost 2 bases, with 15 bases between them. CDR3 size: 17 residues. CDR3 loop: CAISEVGAGRNTGELFF. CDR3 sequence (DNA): TGTGCCATCAGTGAGGTGGGGGCAGGACGAAACACCGGGGAGCTGTTTTTT.

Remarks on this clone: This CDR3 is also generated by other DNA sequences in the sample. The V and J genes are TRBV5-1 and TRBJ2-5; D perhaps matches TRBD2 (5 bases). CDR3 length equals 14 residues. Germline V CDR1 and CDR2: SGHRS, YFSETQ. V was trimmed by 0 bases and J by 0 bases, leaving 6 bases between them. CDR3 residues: CASSLGGNQETQYF. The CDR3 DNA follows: TGCGCCAGCAGCTTGGGAGGGAACCAAGAGACCCAGTACTTC.

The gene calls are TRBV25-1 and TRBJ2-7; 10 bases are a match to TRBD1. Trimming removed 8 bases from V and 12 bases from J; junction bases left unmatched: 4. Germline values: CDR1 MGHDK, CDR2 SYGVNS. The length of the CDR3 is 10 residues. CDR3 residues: CASGQGVLYF. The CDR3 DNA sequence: TGTGCCAGCGGACAGGGGGTCCTGTACTTC.

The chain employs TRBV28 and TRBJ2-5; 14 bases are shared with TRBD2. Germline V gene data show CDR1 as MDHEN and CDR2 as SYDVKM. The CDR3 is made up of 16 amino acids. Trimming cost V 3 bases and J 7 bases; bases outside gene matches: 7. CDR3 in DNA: TGTGCCAGCAGTTTTCGACTAGCGGGAGGGCCGGGGACCCAGTACTTC. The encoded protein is CASSFRLAGGPGTQYF.